The clone carrying this T cell receptor (beta chain) was found a few times. Its antigen is currently unknown. These data come from a study of T cells after yellow fever vaccination. Overall study results and limits: Among primary-vaccination clones, most reappeared after the booster, at just under 98% for CD4 and approximately 88% for CD8.

This CDR3 region has 17 residues. Germline V gene sequence: CDR1 LNHDA, CDR2 SQIVND (reference sequence). V lost 5 bases, J lost 0 bases, and 9 bases stayed unmatched. From the 5' RACE reads, TCRdb called clonotypes with MiXCR, one entry per CDR3 protein. The sample consists of roughly 170,000 distinct CDR3 sequences, around 8.5% of them appearing once. The material sequenced was CD8+ T cells sorted from PBMCs, taken 45 days after the yellow fever booster vaccination. The receptor was derived from a man between 18 and 35 years old who received the YFV17D yellow fever vaccine. V is TRBV19 and J is TRBJ1-4; TRBD1 aligns across 7 bases. The CDR3 is CASSGTGTVATNEKLFF. CDR3 bases: TGTGCCAGTAGTGGCACCGGGACAGTTGCAACTAATGAAAAACTGTTTTTT.